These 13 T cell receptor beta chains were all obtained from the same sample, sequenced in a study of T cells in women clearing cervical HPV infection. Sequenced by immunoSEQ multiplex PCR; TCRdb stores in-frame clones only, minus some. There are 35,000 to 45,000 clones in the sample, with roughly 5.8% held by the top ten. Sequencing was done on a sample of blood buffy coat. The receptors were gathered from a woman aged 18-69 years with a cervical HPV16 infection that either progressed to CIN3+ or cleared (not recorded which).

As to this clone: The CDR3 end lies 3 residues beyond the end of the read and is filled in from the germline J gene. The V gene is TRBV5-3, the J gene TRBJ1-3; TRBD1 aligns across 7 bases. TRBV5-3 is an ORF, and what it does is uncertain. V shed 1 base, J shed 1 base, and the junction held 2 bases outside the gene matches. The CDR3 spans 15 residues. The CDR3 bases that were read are TGTGCCAGAAGCTTGCACAGGGGTTCTGGAAACACC. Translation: CARSLHRGSGNT. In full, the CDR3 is CARSLHRGSGNTIYF.

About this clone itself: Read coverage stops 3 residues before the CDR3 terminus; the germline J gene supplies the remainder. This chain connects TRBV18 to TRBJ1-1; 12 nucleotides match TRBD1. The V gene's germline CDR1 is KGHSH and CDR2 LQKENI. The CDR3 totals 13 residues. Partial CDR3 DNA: TGTGCCAGCTCCCCAGGGACAGGGGGCGAG. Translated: CASSPGTGGE. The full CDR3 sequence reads CASSPGTGGEAFF.

Incomplete CDR3 DNA: TGCGCCAGCAGCCAAGAGCCGGACAGTACAGGTGGC. This translates into CASSQEPDSTGG. Given in full, the CDR3 is CASSQEPDSTGGYTF. This chain connects TRBV4-1 to TRBJ1-2, with a possible D match to TRBD1 (6 bases). The missing CDR3 end, 3 residues past where the read stops, is filled in from the germline J gene. Between the trimmed V and J ends, which lost 0 bases and 7 bases, there was a span of 15 bases. The CDR3 consists of 15 residues. Per the germline V gene, CDR1 is MGHRA and CDR2 is YSYEKL.

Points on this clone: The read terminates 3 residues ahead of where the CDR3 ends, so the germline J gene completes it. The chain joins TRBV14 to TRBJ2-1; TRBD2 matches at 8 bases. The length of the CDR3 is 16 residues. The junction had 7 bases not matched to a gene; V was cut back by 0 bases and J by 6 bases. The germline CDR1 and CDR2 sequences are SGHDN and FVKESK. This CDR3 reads CASSQEGGLVINEQFF. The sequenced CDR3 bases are TGTGCCAGCAGCCAAGAAGGGGGACTAGTCATCAATGAG.

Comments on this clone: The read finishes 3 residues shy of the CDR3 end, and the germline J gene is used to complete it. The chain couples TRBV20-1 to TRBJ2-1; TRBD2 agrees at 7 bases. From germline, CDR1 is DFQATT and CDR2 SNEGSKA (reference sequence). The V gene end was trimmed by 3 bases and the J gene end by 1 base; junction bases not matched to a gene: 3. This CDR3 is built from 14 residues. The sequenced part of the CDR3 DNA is TGCAGTGCTAGGCTAGCGGATTCCTACAATGAG. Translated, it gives CSARLADSYNE. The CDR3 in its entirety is CSARLADSYNEQFF.

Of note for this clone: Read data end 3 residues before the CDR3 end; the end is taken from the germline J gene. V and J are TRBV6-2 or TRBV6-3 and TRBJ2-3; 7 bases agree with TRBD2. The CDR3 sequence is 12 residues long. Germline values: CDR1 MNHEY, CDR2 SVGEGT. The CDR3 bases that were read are TGTGCCAGCAGTCGGGGGGTTCAGCCG. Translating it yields CASSRGVQP. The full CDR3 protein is CASSRGVQPQYF.

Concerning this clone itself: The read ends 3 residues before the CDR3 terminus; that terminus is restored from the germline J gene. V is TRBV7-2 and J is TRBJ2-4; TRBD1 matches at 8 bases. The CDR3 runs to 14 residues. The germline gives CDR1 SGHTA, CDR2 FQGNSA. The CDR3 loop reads CASSLAYRGDGQYF. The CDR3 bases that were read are TGTGCCAGCAGCTTAGCGTACAGGGGGGATGGT.

The covered CDR3 bases are TGCGCCAGCAGCTTGGGACAGGGGCCGTCTAATGAAAAA. Protein product: CASSLGQGPSNEK. The full CDR3 sequence reads CASSLGQGPSNEKLFF. This sequence joins TRBV5-1 and TRBJ1-4; 8 bases fit TRBD1. The observed sequence ends 3 residues before the CDR3 terminus, with the missing tail filled in from the germline J gene. Germline V gene lookup returns CDR1 SGHRS and CDR2 YFSETQ. The CDR3 is 16 residues long. The V gene end was trimmed by 0 bases and the J gene end by 3 bases; junction bases not matched to a gene: 4.

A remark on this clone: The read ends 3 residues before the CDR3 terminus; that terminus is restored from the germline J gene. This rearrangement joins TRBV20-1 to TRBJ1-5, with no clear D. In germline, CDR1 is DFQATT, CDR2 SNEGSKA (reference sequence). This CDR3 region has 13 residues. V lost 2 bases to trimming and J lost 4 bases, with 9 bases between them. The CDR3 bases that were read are TGCAGTGCTAGATTTGCCACAAATCAGCCC. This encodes CSARFATNQP. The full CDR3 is CSARFATNQPQHF.

The sequenced part of the CDR3 DNA is TGTGCCACCCACAGGGGGCTAGGCACTGAA. It specifies CATHRGLGTE. Given in full, the CDR3 is CATHRGLGTEAFF. The chain links TRBV5-4 to TRBJ1-1, with 9 positions matching TRBD1. The read comes to an end 3 residues before the CDR3 does, leaving the germline J gene to fill in the end. The CDR3 is 13 residues long. J gave up 4 bases and V 9 bases, and 7 bases lay outside the gene matches. Germline assignment: CDR1 SGHNT and CDR2 YYREEE (reference sequence).

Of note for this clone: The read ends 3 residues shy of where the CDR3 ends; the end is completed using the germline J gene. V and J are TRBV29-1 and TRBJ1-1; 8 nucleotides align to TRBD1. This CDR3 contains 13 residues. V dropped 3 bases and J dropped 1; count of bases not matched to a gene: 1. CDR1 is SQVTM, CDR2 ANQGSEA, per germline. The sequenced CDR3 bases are TGCAGCGTTGACGGGACAGGGAACACTGAA. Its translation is CSVDGTGNTE. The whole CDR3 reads CSVDGTGNTEAFF.

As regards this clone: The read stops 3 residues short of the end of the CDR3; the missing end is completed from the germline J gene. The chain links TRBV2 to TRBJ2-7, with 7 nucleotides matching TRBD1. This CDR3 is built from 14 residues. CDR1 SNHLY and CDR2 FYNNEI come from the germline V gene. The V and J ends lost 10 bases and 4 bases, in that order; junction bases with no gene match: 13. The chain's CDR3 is CATTTPGQLYEQYF. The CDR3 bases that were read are TGTGCCACCACCACACCGGGACAGTTGTACGAG. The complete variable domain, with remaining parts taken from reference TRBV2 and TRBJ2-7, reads EPEVTQTPSHQVTQMGQEVILRCVPISNHLYFYWYRQILGQKVEFLVSFYNNEISEKSEIFDDQFSVERPDGSNFTLKIRSTKLEDSAMYFCATTTPGQLYEQYFGPGTRLTVT.

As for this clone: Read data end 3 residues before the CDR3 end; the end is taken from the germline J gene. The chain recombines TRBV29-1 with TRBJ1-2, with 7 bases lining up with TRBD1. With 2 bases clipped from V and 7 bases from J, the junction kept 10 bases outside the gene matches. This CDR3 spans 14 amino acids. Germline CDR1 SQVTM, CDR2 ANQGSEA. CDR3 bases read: TGCAGCGTTGAACATAATACTGGACAGGCTGGC. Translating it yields CSVEHNTGQAG. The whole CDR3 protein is CSVEHNTGQAGYTF.